Sequencing of this T cell receptor beta chain was carried out in a study of cytomegalovirus exposure and HLA in healthy donors. Findings and limits, study-wide: Most TCRs appeared rarely, but some public TCRs recurred in many donors. There were around 160 TCR beta chains listed as cytomegalovirus-associated. Data from an earlier analysis indicated that most TCR beta V segments were productive either about 90% or about 30% of the time.

Details on this clone: What it recognizes is unknown.

The primer mix had 60 Vbeta and 13 Jbeta primers. The repertoire was sequenced with immunoSEQ multiplex PCR; TCRdb's copy has only in-frame clones and lacks some. The table lists fewer than 85,000 clones, roughly 70% of them singletons, with over 8% in the top ten. The CDR3 runs 13 residues. Germline values: CDR1 MNHNS, CDR2 SASEGT. V lost 3 bases and J lost 3, with 8 bases in between. Sequencing used PBMCs. The genes are TRBV6-1 and TRBJ2-5, with D unclear. This TCR was sampled from a man aged 40-50 years in good health and CMV-seropositive. CDR3 protein: CASSDNLKETQYF. CDR3 DNA: TGTGCCAGCAGTGACAACTTGAAAGAGACCCAGTACTTC.